This paragraph reports one TCR beta chain. Its specificity is not known. There are 14 residues in the CDR3. The V and J ends lost 6 bases and 0 bases, in that order; junction bases with no gene match: 0. Germline CDR1 SNHLY, CDR2 FYNNEI. PCR used 60 Vbeta primers and 13 Jbeta primers. This table comes from immunoSEQ multiplex PCR, and its TCRdb copy is limited to in-frame clones, with some not included. The sample includes 110,000 or so clones, 67% of them seen just once. These data belong to a study of cytomegalovirus exposure and HLA in healthy donors. In the study overall: Most donors, about 77% of roughly 400 genotyped, fell in the Caucasian-associated ancestry cluster.

Study-wide findings and caveats: TCR beta V- and J-gene trimming, according to a later analysis, was linked to a missense DCLRE1C variant.

The sequenced sample consisted of PBMCs. The chain employs TRBV2 and TRBJ2-4; 9 bases line up with TRBD1. This clonotype originated in a man aged 18 to 29 in good health and CMV-seropositive. CDR3 residues: CASRGQGAKNIQYF. The CDR3 DNA sequence: TGTGCCAGCAGGGGACAGGGAGCCAAAAACATTCAGTACTTC.